This is a list of T cell receptor beta chains from one sample in a study of CD8 T cells in ankylosing spondylitis. One entry per CDR3 protein, called by TCRdb with MiXCR from the 5' RACE reads. This sample has around 540,000 distinct CDR3 sequences, with roughly 12% found just once. The sequenced sample was blood, either unsorted or a sorted T cell fraction (not recorded which). The origin of the receptors is a male donor with ankylosing spondylitis. CDR3s include the opening cysteine and the closing phenylalanine or tryptophan. Each record gives: clone size, J gene, D gene, V gene, CDR3 protein, CDR3 DNA. D genes are given only for firm matches. Clone size, where shown, is once, few, many, or a class for clones that have expanded.

abundance: NA
j_gene: TRBJ2-1
d_gene: NA
v_gene: TRBV5-1
CDR3aa: CASSISGAYNEQFF
CDR3nt: TGCGCCAGCAGCATTAGCGGAGCATACAATGAGCAGTTCTTC

abundance: few
j_gene: TRBJ1-1
d_gene: NA
v_gene: TRBV6-2/TRBV6-3
CDR3aa: CASSYSSGENTEAFF
CDR3nt: TGTGCCAGCAGTTACTCGTCGGGGGAGAACACTGAAGCTTTCTTT

abundance: NA
j_gene: TRBJ2-5
d_gene: TRBD2
v_gene: TRBV3-1
CDR3aa: CASSHMTSGRSWETQYF
CDR3nt: TGTGCCAGCAGCCACATGACTAGCGGGAGGTCATGGGAGACCCAGTACTTC

abundance: NA
j_gene: TRBJ2-2
d_gene: TRBD2
v_gene: TRBV7-8
CDR3aa: CASSFVTSGNTGELFF
CDR3nt: TGTGCCAGCAGCTTTGTGACTAGCGGAAACACCGGGGAGCTGTTTTTT

abundance: few
j_gene: TRBJ1-4
d_gene: NA
v_gene: TRBV20-1
CDR3aa: CSARDILGNEKLFF
CDR3nt: TGCAGTGCTAGAGATATTTTGGGTAATGAAAAACTGTTTTTT

abundance: many
j_gene: TRBJ1-1
d_gene: TRBD1
v_gene: TRBV7-9
CDR3aa: CASSLTGGAGLNTEAFF
CDR3nt: TGTGCCAGCAGTCTAACAGGGGGGGCCGGTCTGAACACTGAAGCTTTCTTT

abundance: NA
j_gene: TRBJ2-2
d_gene: NA
v_gene: TRBV6-5
CDR3aa: CASSSIWGDVVGELFF
CDR3nt: TGTGCCAGCAGTTCCATATGGGGGGACGTGGTCGGGGAGCTGTTTTTT

abundance: NA
j_gene: TRBJ1-1
d_gene: NA
v_gene: TRBV9
CDR3aa: CASSGVGGGDTEAFF
CDR3nt: TGTGCCAGCAGCGGAGTAGGGGGAGGAGACACTGAAGCTTTCTTT

abundance: NA
j_gene: TRBJ1-2
d_gene: NA
v_gene: TRBV7-2
CDR3aa: CASSSHQRGYGYTF
CDR3nt: TGTGCCAGCAGCTCCCACCAAAGGGGCTATGGCTACACCTTC

abundance: few
j_gene: TRBJ1-1
d_gene: NA
v_gene: TRBV12-3/TRBV12-4
CDR3aa: CASSRPRGRGTEAFF
CDR3nt: TGTGCCAGCAGCCGCCCGCGGGGGCGCGGTACTGAAGCTTTCTTT

abundance: many
j_gene: TRBJ2-2
d_gene: NA
v_gene: TRBV5-1
CDR3aa: CASSPGLGAGELFF
CDR3nt: TGCGCCAGCAGCCCTGGTCTGGGCGCCGGGGAGCTGTTTTTT

abundance: NA
j_gene: TRBJ2-5
d_gene: NA
v_gene: TRBV3-1
CDR3aa: CASSQDRSRMGTQYF
CDR3nt: TGTGCCAGCAGCCAAGATCGTAGTAGGATGGGGACCCAGTACTTC

abundance: few
j_gene: TRBJ1-2
d_gene: TRBD1
v_gene: TRBV3-1
CDR3aa: CASSQYGQAHYGYTF
CDR3nt: TGTGCCAGCAGCCAATACGGACAGGCCCACTATGGCTACACCTTC

abundance: NA
j_gene: TRBJ2-2
d_gene: NA
v_gene: TRBV30
CDR3aa: CAWSVGVDTGELFF
CDR3nt: TGTGCCTGGAGTGTAGGGGTTGACACCGGGGAGCTGTTTTTT

abundance: few
j_gene: TRBJ2-5
d_gene: TRBD1
v_gene: TRBV20-1
CDR3aa: CSARGQGGLETQYF
CDR3nt: TGCAGTGCTAGAGGACAGGGGGGCTTGGAGACCCAGTACTTC

abundance: few
j_gene: TRBJ2-1
d_gene: TRBD1
v_gene: TRBV4-1
CDR3aa: CASSPTGNVDNEQFF
CDR3nt: TGCGCCAGCAGTCCGACAGGGAATGTGGACAATGAGCAGTTCTTC

abundance: few
j_gene: TRBJ2-1
d_gene: NA
v_gene: TRBV19
CDR3aa: CASSIAGVENEQFF
CDR3nt: TGTGCCAGTAGTATAGCGGGAGTGGAGAATGAGCAGTTCTTC

abundance: NA
j_gene: TRBJ1-6
d_gene: NA
v_gene: TRBV5-1
CDR3aa: CASSLAWPGDSPLHF
CDR3nt: TGCGCCAGCAGCTTGGCTTGGCCAGGGGACTCACCCCTCCACTTT

abundance: NA
j_gene: TRBJ2-1
d_gene: TRBD1
v_gene: TRBV7-9
CDR3aa: CASSSDREADEQFF
CDR3nt: TGTGCCAGCAGCTCGGACAGGGAAGCGGATGAGCAGTTCTTC

abundance: NA
j_gene: TRBJ1-3
d_gene: NA
v_gene: TRBV10-3
CDR3aa: CAISDMGTLSGNTIYF
CDR3nt: TGTGCCATCAGTGACATGGGGACTCTATCTGGAAACACCATATATTTT

abundance: NA
j_gene: TRBJ1-2
d_gene: NA
v_gene: TRBV10-3
CDR3aa: CAISGPAGEDYGYTF
CDR3nt: TGTGCCATCAGTGGGCCCGCAGGGGAGGACTATGGCTACACCTTC

abundance: NA
j_gene: TRBJ1-2
d_gene: NA
v_gene: TRBV19
CDR3aa: CASSISATGNYGYTF
CDR3nt: TGTGCCAGTAGTATCTCCGCGACGGGAAACTATGGCTACACCTTC

abundance: few
j_gene: TRBJ2-3
d_gene: TRBD2
v_gene: TRBV20-1
CDR3aa: CSARDDLAGFTDTQYF
CDR3nt: TGCAGTGCTAGAGATGATCTAGCGGGGTTCACAGATACGCAGTATTTT

abundance: many
j_gene: TRBJ2-3
d_gene: TRBD2
v_gene: TRBV5-1
CDR3aa: CASSLGTSGRTDTQYF
CDR3nt: TGTGCCAGCAGCTTGGGAACTAGCGGACGCACAGATACGCAGTATTTT

abundance: few
j_gene: TRBJ2-3
d_gene: NA
v_gene: TRBV4-2
CDR3aa: CASSQGSAAREDTQYF
CDR3nt: TGTGCCAGCAGCCAAGGTTCAGCGGCTAGGGAAGATACGCAGTATTTT

abundance: NA
j_gene: TRBJ2-2
d_gene: TRBD2
v_gene: TRBV7-8
CDR3aa: CASSLTSGRANTGELFF
CDR3nt: TGTGCCAGCAGCTTAACTAGCGGGAGGGCGAACACCGGGGAGCTGTTTTTT

abundance: NA
j_gene: TRBJ2-1
d_gene: TRBD2
v_gene: TRBV7-8
CDR3aa: CASSAEERDTRNEQFF
CDR3nt: TGTGCCAGCAGCGCTGAGGAGCGGGATACCAGGAATGAGCAGTTCTTC

abundance: many
j_gene: TRBJ2-1
d_gene: TRBD2
v_gene: TRBV12-3/TRBV12-4
CDR3aa: CASSSASGGYNEQFF
CDR3nt: TGTGCCAGCAGTTCCGCTAGCGGAGGGTACAATGAGCAGTTCTTC

abundance: NA
j_gene: TRBJ2-7
d_gene: NA
v_gene: TRBV7-2
CDR3aa: CASSFSGWGTYEQYF
CDR3nt: TGTGCCAGCAGCTTTAGTGGCTGGGGGACCTACGAGCAGTACTTC